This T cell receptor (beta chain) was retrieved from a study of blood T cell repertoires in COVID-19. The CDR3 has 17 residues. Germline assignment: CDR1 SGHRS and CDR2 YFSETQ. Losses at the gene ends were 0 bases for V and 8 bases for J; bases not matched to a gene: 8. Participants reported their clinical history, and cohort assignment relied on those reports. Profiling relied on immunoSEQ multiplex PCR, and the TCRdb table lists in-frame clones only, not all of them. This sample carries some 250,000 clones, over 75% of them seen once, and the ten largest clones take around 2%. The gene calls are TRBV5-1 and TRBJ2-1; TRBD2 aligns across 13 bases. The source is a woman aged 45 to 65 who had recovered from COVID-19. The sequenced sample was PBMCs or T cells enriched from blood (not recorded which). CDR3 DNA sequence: TGCGCCAGCAGCTTGGGGCGGACTAGCGGGAGAACCGATGAGCAGTTCTTC. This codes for CASSLGRTSGRTDEQFF.